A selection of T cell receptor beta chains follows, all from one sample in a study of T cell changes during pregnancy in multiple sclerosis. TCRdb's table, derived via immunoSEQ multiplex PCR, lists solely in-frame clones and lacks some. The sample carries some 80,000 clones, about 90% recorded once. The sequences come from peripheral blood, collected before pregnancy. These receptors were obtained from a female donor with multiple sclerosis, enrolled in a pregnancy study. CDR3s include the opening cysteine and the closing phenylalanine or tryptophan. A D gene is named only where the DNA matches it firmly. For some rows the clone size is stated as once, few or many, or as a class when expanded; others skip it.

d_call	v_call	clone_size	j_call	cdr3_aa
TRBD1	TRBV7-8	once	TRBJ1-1	CASSVRTGGEAFF
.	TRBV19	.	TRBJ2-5	CASSIMSGQETQYF
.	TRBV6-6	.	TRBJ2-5	CASTIPGTSYQETQYF
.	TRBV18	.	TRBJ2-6	CASSLLQGTGANVLTF
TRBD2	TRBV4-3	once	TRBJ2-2	CASSQEIAGTANTGELFF
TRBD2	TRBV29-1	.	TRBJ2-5	CSAERGGLAGVETQYF
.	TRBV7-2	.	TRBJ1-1	CASSLARPGDTEAFF
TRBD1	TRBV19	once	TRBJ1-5	CASTRDREGGQPQHF
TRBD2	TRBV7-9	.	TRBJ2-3	CASSLASGVTDTQYF
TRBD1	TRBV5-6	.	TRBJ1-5	CASSLSEGGQGARHQPQHF
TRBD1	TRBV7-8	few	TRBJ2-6	CASSLAGQGSGANVLTF
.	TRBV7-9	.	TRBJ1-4	CASSFSLTQGPNEKLFF
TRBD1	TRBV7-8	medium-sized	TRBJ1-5	CASSLGTGTGNQPQHF
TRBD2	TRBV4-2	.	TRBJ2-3	CASSPGPSLAGGTDTQYF
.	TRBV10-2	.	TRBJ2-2	CASRLPINTGELFF
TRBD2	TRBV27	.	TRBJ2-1	CASSSGTSFEQFF
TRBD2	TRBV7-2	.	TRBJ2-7	CASSLGLAGGPAGGYF
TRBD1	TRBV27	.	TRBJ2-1	CASSRSRRTGPYNEQFF
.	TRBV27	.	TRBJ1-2	CASRHGTVNYGYTF
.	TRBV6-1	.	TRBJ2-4	CASSGRVSKNIQYF
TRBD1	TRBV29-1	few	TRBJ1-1	CSVEGQGAQNTEAFF
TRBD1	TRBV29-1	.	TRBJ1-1	CSARTGPEAFF
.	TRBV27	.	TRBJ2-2	CASSFPGGAVTGELFF
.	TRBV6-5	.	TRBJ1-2	CASSYSRTPGGYTF
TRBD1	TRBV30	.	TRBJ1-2	CAWTTTGYYGYTF
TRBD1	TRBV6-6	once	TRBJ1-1	CASSSQQGRNTEAFF
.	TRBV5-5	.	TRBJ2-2	CASSLTTNTGELFF
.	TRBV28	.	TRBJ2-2	CASSILTPREFRNTGELFF
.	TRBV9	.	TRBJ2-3	CASSVGGDTQYF
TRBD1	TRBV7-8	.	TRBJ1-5	CASSLAGTGGKINQPQHF
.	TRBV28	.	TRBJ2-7	CASSAGHLYEQYF
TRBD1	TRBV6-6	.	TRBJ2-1	CASSKGANNEQFF
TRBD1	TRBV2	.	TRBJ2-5	CASSEGQGETQYF
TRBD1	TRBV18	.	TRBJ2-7	CASSPFRDRIYEQYF
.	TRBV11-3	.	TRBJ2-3	CASSRADTQYF
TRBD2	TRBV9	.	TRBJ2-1	CASSAGLVNEQFF
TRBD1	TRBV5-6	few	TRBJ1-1	CASSLGLTGGTEAFF
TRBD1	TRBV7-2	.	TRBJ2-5	CASRYPGQGRETQYF
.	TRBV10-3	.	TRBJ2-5	CAISESFGLQETQYF
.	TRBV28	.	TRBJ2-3	CATSGLYTDTQYF
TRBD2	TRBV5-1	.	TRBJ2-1	CASSFGLAGSNEQFF
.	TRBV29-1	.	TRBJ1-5	CSVGGGRNQPQHF
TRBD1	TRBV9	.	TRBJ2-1	CASSVEPRQGYEQFF
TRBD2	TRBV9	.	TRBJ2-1	CASSVDPGLAYNEQFF
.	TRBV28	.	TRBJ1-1	CASSIIQGEAFF
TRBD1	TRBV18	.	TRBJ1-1	CASSLGQGDTEAFF
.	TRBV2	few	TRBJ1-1	CASGNGHSNTEAFF
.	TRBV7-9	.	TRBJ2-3	CASSLVVPDTQYF
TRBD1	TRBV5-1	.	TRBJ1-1	CASSLAVQGVRMNTEAFF
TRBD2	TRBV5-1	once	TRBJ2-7	CASSSGLAATYEQYF